This TCR beta chain was captured by sequencing in a study of CD8+CD57+ T cells in acquired aplastic anemia. Study-wide results and limits: The number of CD8+ CDR3 sequences shared by patients and controls was around 30.

Genomic DNA was employed as the template in profiling TCR beta VDJ and CDR3. TCRdb re-derived calls from the reads in MiXCR, one entry per CDR3 protein. The sample yields roughly 160,000 distinct CDR3 sequences, roughly 63% seen once. In germline, CDR1 is SGHVS, CDR2 FQNEAQ. The CDR3 is made up of 14 amino acids. V was pared by 5 bases and J by 7 bases, with 4 bases of the junction left unmatched. This clonotype has at least ten counts. The antigen remains unidentified. The specimen was sorted CD4+, CD8+, or CD8+CD57+ T cells (not recorded which) from PBMCs. The chain uses TRBV7-8 and TRBJ2-7; TRBD2 agrees at 14 bases. The clonotype comes from a human donor in good health. The DNA for the CDR3 is TGTGCCAGCAGCGGACTAGCGGGAGGATTTGAGCAGTACTTC. It is translated as CASSGLAGGFEQYF.